What follows describes a single T cell receptor beta chain. This sample was taken from a study of blood T cell repertoires in COVID-19. The wider study: The origin of the acute and convalescent COVID-19 samples was the United States, Italy and Spain. PBMCs, B-cell-depleted T cells, or T cells were the source of the cDNA or gDNA that made up the material.

Authors' methods: How many nucleated cells were present was estimated from reference gene primer amplification. Clones were read by immunoSEQ multiplex PCR, and TCRdb kept only the in-frame ones, dropping some. V and J calls and clone size follow that table, whereas D and trimming were derived from the DNA. The sample shows 150,000 or so clones, about 87% of them seen only once. V trimming: 5 bases; J trimming: 5 bases; junction bases outside the gene matches: 12. The germline V gene has CDR1 SGHAT and CDR2 FQNNGV. This CDR3 is 16 amino acids long. The sequenced sample consisted of peripheral blood. The sequence was collected from a woman between 45 and 60 years old with acute or convalescent COVID-19. The chain carries TRBV11-2 and TRBJ2-5; 9 nucleotides align to TRBD1. CDR3 in DNA: TGTGCCAGCAGCGTAACCACAGGGGGCTTATTTGAGACCCAGTACTTC. This gives the protein CASSVTTGGLFETQYF.